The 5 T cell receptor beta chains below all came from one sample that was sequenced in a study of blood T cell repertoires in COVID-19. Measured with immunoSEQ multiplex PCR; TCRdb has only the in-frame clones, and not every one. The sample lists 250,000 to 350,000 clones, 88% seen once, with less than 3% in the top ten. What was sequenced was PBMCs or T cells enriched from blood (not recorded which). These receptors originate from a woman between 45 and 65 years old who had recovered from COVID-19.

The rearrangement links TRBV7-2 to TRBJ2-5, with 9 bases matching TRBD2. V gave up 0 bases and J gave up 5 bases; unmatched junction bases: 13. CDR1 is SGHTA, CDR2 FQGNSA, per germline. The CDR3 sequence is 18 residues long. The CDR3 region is CASSLAPGGGRVIETQYF. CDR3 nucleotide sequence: TGTGCCAGCAGCTTAGCCCCGGGAGGCGGGAGGGTCATTGAGACCCAGTACTTC.

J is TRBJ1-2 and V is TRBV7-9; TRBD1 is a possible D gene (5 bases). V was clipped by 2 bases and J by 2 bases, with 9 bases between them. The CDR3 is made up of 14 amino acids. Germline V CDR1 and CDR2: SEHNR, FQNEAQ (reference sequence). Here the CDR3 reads CASSLSGGNYGYTF. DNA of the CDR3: TGTGCCAGCAGCTTAAGCGGGGGAAACTATGGCTACACCTTC.

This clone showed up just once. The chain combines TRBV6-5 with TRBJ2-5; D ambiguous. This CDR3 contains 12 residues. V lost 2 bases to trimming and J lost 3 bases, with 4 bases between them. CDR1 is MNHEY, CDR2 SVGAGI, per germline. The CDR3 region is CASSYNKETQYF. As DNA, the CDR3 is TGTGCCAGCAGTTACAACAAAGAGACCCAGTACTTC.

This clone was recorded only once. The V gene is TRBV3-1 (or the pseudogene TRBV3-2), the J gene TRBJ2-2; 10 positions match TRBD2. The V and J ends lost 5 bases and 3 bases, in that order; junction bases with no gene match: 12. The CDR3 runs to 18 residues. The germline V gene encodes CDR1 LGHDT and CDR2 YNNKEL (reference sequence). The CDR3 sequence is CASSSTPRTSGDTGELFF. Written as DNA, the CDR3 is TGTGCCAGCAGCTCCACACCTCGGACTAGCGGAGACACCGGGGAGCTGTTTTTT.

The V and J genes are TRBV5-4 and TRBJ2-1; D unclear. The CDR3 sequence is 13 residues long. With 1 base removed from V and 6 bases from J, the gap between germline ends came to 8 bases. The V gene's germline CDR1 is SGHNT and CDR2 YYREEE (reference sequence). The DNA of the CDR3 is TGTGCCAGCAGCTTGAGGTCTAGCAATGAGCAGTTCTTC. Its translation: CASSLRSSNEQFF.